A single sample gave rise to the 14 T cell receptor beta chains below, sequenced in a study of blood T cell repertoires in COVID-19. Produced via immunoSEQ multiplex PCR; TCRdb's table is partial and in-frame only. This table holds fewer than 200,000 clones, 81% found once. The sample consisted of PBMCs or T cells enriched from blood (not recorded which). Source of these receptors: a woman in her thirties or forties with acute COVID-19.

V usage is TRBV13 and J usage is TRBJ1-1, with D perhaps matching TRBD1 (5 bases). Looked up from germline, CDR1 is PRHDT and CDR2 is FYEKMQ (reference sequence). This CDR3 contains 13 residues. The V end lost 9 bases, the J end lost 0 bases, and 11 bases lay between the germline ends. The CDR3 here is CASRRGLNTEAFF. In DNA form, the CDR3 reads TGTGCCAGTCGGAGGGGCCTGAACACTGAAGCTTTCTTT.

The gene calls are TRBV6-5 and TRBJ1-1; maybe TRBD1 (5 bases). V lost 6 bases and J 5 bases, leaving 19 bases between the germline ends. CDR1 and CDR2 from the germline V gene are MNHEY and SVGAGI. This CDR3 region has 15 residues. The CDR3 region has the DNA TGTGCCAGCAGACTCGGGTTGGGTGACAGAACTGAAGCTTTCTTT. This gives the protein CASRLGLGDRTEAFF.

V is TRBV5-6 and J is TRBJ2-3; tentative D call: TRBD2 (6 bases). CDR1 and CDR2 from the germline V gene are SGHDT and YYEEEE. This CDR3 region has 15 residues. V was cut by 3 bases and J by 3 bases, with 14 bases left in between. The CDR3 loop reads CASSSTSWVTDTQYF. For the CDR3, the DNA is TGTGCCAGCAGCTCGACTAGTTGGGTTACAGATACGCAGTATTTT.

This chain links TRBV5-1 with TRBJ2-7, with TRBD2 matching 8 bases. The CDR3 contains 15 residues. Per germline, CDR1 SGHRS and CDR2 YFSETQ. V shed 0 bases, J shed 3 bases, and the junction held 5 bases outside the gene matches. The CDR3 spells CASSLDLAGVYEQYF. The CDR3 DNA follows: TGCGCCAGCAGCTTGGACCTAGCGGGTGTCTACGAGCAGTACTTC.

This clone was counted a single time. This rearrangement joins TRBV9 to TRBJ2-3; the match to TRBD2 covers 7 bases. V gave up 3 bases and J gave up 5 bases; unmatched junction bases: 9. CDR1 is SGDLS and CDR2 is YYNGEE in the germline V gene. This CDR3 has 15 residues. For the CDR3, the DNA is TGTGCCAGCAGCGGAGGGGAGGGCCACCGAGATACGCAGTATTTT. This sequence encodes CASSGGEGHRDTQYF.

The chain couples TRBV3-1 (or the pseudogene TRBV3-2) to TRBJ1-3; D remains unclear. Per germline, CDR1 LGHDT and CDR2 YNNKEL (reference sequence). The CDR3 has 13 residues. Trimming cost V 0 bases and J 9 bases, with 9 bases left between them. The CDR3 region has the DNA TGTGCCAGCAGCCAAGATAACGGAGGCACCATATATTTT. Amino acid sequence: CASSQDNGGTIYF.

The rearrangement joins TRBV6-2 or TRBV6-3 to TRBJ2-1, with 9 bases identical to TRBD2. Trimming removed 0 bases from V and 5 bases from J; junction bases left unmatched: 14. The germline V gene has CDR1 MNHEY and CDR2 SVGEGT. The CDR3 length is 19 residues. Here the CDR3 reads CASSYSMRREGSGNNEQFF. CDR3 nucleotides: TGTGCCAGCAGTTACTCGATGCGGCGGGAGGGCTCGGGGAACAATGAGCAGTTCTTC.

V is TRBV2 and J is TRBJ1-1, with 12 bases identical to TRBD1. In germline, CDR1 is SNHLY, CDR2 FYNNEI. The CDR3 consists of 15 residues. Unmatched junction bases numbered 8, after V lost 7 bases and J lost 5 bases. CDR3 residues: CASTPGQGAGTEAFF. The CDR3 bases are TGTGCCAGCACCCCGGGACAGGGGGCGGGAACTGAAGCTTTCTTT. The variable domain in full, with the rest retrieved from reference TRBV2 and TRBJ1-1, is EPEVTQTPSHQVTQMGQEVILRCVPISNHLYFYWYRQILGQKVEFLVSFYNNEISEKSEIFDDQFSVERPDGSNFTLKIRSTKLEDSAMYFCASTPGQGAGTEAFFGQGTRLTVV.

The chain is built from TRBV24-1 and TRBJ2-3; TRBD1 is a possible D gene (6 bases). This CDR3 region has 17 residues. Germline V gene sequence: CDR1 KGHDR, CDR2 SFDVKD. V lost 3 bases, J lost 0 bases, and 15 bases lay in between. The CDR3 loop is CATSDPRGHRSTDTQYF. CDR3 DNA sequence: TGTGCCACCAGTGATCCGAGGGGACACCGTAGCACAGATACGCAGTATTTT.

The chain combines TRBV29-1 with TRBJ1-2; D gene ambiguous. The germline V gene encodes CDR1 SQVTM and CDR2 ANQGSEA. The CDR3 loop spans 12 amino acids. Trimming took 6 bases from V and 7 from J, leaving 15 bases between them. DNA for the CDR3: TGCAGCGTGGCCCTGGAGGTGGGTGGCTACACCTTC. It translates to CSVALEVGGYTF.

In its sample, this clone was seen a few times. The rearrangement joins TRBV4-2 to TRBJ2-3, with 10 nucleotides matching TRBD2. The V and J ends lost 2 bases and 4 bases, in that order; junction bases with no gene match: 6. Germline CDR1 LGHNA, CDR2 YNFKEQ. The CDR3 loop spans 16 amino acids. The CDR3 DNA follows: TGTGCCAGCAGCCAACTCACTAGCGGGACTTCAGATACGCAGTATTTT. Translating it yields CASSQLTSGTSDTQYF.

The rearrangement links TRBV5-1 to TRBJ2-3; 11 positions agree with TRBD2. The CDR3 runs to 20 residues. Germline CDR1 is SGHRS and CDR2 is YFSETQ. J gave up 0 bases and V 4 bases, and 16 bases lay outside the gene matches. The CDR3: CASSTPTSGSLNTSTDTQYF. CDR3 nucleotides: TGCGCCAGCAGCACGCCAACTAGCGGGAGCCTAAATACTAGCACAGATACGCAGTATTTT.

The V gene is TRBV7-3, the J gene TRBJ2-7; maybe TRBD2 (7 bases). The CDR3 runs 15 residues. The germline V gene encodes CDR1 SGHTA and CDR2 FQGTGA. With 5 bases removed from V and 4 bases from J, the gap between germline ends came to 18 bases. The CDR3 loop is CASSPGGGIGYEQYF. Here the CDR3 DNA reads TGTGCCAGCAGCCCAGGCGGGGGCATCGGGTACGAGCAGTACTTC.

The chain has TRBV19 and TRBJ1-1; the D gene is possibly TRBD1 (5 bases). The V gene lost 0 bases and the J gene lost 4 bases, with 12 bases spanning the gap. The germline CDR1 and CDR2 sequences are LNHDA and SQIVND (reference sequence). The CDR3 extends over 15 amino acids. The CDR3 reads CASSIDRRGGTEAFF. The CDR3 DNA sequence: TGTGCCAGTAGTATAGATCGAAGGGGAGGCACTGAAGCTTTCTTT.